These 7 T cell receptor beta chains came from one sample sequenced in a study of blood T cell repertoires in COVID-19 (dated by TCRdb to the early 2020s). Library prep was done by the immunoSEQ multiplex PCR assay. What TCRdb holds here is the immuneACCESS table cut down to in-frame rearrangements. Part of the clones is not present; checked against another copy, under half of the missing clones reflect an unresolved V gene, and the others are unexplained. Counted in this sample were 200,000 or so clones; roughly 90% of them appeared once. More than 2.5% of the sample goes to the ten largest clones. Sequencing was carried out using PBMCs or T cells enriched from blood (not recorded which). Every receptor here comes from a young woman who had recovered from COVID-19.

The V call is TRBV12-3 or TRBV12-4, the J call TRBJ2-3; possible D gene TRBD2, 6 bases. CDR3 length: 13 amino acids. The V gene lost 3 bases and the J gene lost 8 bases, with 12 bases spanning the gap. In DNA form, the CDR3 reads TGTGCCAGCAGTTTTCGGACCGGGGGTACGCAGTATTTT. Its protein is CASSFRTGGTQYF.

The V and J genes are TRBV5-1 and TRBJ2-1; TRBD1 aligns across 7 bases. After removal of 0 bases from V and 4 bases from J, the junction contained 4 bases not matched to a gene. Germline CDR1 reads SGHRS; CDR2 reads YFSETQ. CDR3 length: 15 residues. This CDR3 reads CASSLETGPYNEQFF. In DNA form, the CDR3 reads TGCGCCAGCAGCTTGGAGACAGGGCCATACAATGAGCAGTTCTTC.

This chain links TRBV4-2 with TRBJ2-5; the D gene is possibly TRBD2 (6 bases). The germline V gene has CDR1 LGHNA and CDR2 YNFKEQ. CDR3 size: 16 residues. The ends were cut back, 1 base at V and 2 bases at J, with 14 bases in the middle. In DNA, the CDR3 is TGTGCCAGCAGCCAAGGAATTGGGACTGTACAAGAGACCCAGTACTTC. This sequence encodes CASSQGIGTVQETQYF.

V is TRBV7-2 and J is TRBJ2-1; 9 bases align to TRBD1. Germline V CDR1 and CDR2: SGHTA, FQGNSA. The CDR3 runs 18 residues. The ends lost 4 bases at V and 3 bases at J; junction bases unmatched: 13. The CDR3 loop reads CASSSNSGQGFIYNEQFF. CDR3 in DNA: TGTGCCAGCAGCTCGAACTCAGGACAGGGGTTCATCTACAATGAGCAGTTCTTC.

The V call is TRBV6-2 or TRBV6-3, the J call TRBJ1-4; D unresolved. The CDR3 covers 18 residues. V was trimmed by 1 base and J by 0 bases, leaving 15 bases between them. Germline V gives CDR1 MNHEY, CDR2 SVGEGT. The CDR3 DNA sequence: TGTGCCAGCAGTTACTTAAACGGCAGACTTGCAACTAATGAAAAACTGTTTTTT. Translation: CASSYLNGRLATNEKLFF.

The chain recombines TRBV20-1 with TRBJ2-1; D is unclear. Germline CDR1 and CDR2: DFQATT and SNEGSKA (reference sequence). This CDR3 contains 11 residues. V was pared by 7 bases and J by 3 bases, with 7 bases between. The CDR3 nucleotides read TGCAGTGTAAGCTACTACAATGAGCAGTTCTTC. It codes for CSVSYYNEQFF.

This clone was counted only a few times. The chain recombines TRBV19 with TRBJ1-4, with 8 nucleotides matching TRBD1. The CDR3 runs 15 residues. The ends lost 6 bases at V and 4 bases at J; junction bases unmatched: 7. The germline gives CDR1 LNHDA, CDR2 SQIVND (reference sequence). The CDR3 DNA reads TGTGCCAGTAGCCACCGGGACAGGAGTAATGAAAAACTGTTTTTT. It translates to CASSHRDRSNEKLFF.